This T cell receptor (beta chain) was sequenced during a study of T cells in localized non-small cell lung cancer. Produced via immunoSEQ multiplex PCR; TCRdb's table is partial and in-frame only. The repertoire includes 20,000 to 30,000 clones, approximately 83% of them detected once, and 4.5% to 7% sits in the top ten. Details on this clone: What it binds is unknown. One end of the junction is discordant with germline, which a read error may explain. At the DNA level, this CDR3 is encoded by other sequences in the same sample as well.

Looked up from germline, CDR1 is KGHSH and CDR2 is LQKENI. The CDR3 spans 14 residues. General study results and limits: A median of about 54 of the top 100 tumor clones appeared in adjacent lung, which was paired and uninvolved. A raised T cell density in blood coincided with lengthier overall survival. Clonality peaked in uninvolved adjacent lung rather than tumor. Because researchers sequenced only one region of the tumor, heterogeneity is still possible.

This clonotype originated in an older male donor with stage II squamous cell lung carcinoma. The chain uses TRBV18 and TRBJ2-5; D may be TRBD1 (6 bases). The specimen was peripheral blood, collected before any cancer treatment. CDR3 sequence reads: CASSPSTGGETQYF. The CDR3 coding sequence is TGCGCCAGCTCACCCTCGACAGGCGGGGAGACCCAGTACTTC.